This passage covers 12 T cell receptor beta chains from one sample sequenced in a study of T cell changes during pregnancy in multiple sclerosis. Profiled with immunoSEQ multiplex PCR; TCRdb holds only in-frame clones, not every one. The sample has approximately 30,000 clones; around 92% are singletons. Here the sequenced sample was CD8+ T cells from peripheral blood mononuclear cells, taken in the second trimester of pregnancy. These receptors were obtained from a female donor in good health, enrolled as a control in a pregnancy study.

The V gene is TRBV4-1, the J gene TRBJ2-3, with TRBD2 identical over 8 bases. The CDR3 runs to 16 residues. With 0 bases clipped from V and 9 bases from J, the junction kept 11 bases outside the gene matches. CDR1 and CDR2 from the germline V gene are MGHRA and YSYEKL. CDR3 in DNA: TGCGCCAGCAGCCAAGAGGTAAACGGGGGGGCCGAAACGCAGTATTTT. As protein: CASSQEVNGGAETQYF.

The rearrangement joins TRBV7-3 to TRBJ2-7, with D possibly being TRBD2 (5 bases). The V and J ends lost 0 bases and 7 bases respectively, with 10 bases between them. The CDR3 consists of 13 residues. Per the germline V gene, CDR1 is SGHTA and CDR2 is FQGTGA. The CDR3 here is CASSLTGPGEQYF. Written as DNA, the CDR3 is TGTGCCAGCAGCTTAACAGGGCCGGGGGAGCAGTACTTC.

The chain links TRBV7-6 to TRBJ1-2; 7 nucleotides align to TRBD1. J was trimmed by 5 bases and V by 5 bases; bases with no gene match: 8. Germline V gene lookup returns CDR1 SGHVS and CDR2 FNYEAQ. CDR3 length: 14 residues. CDR3 residues: CASSSRQGQYGYTF. The CDR3 nucleotides read TGTGCCAGCAGCAGCCGACAGGGACAGTATGGCTACACCTTC.

The rearrangement links TRBV11-3 to TRBJ1-1; maybe TRBD1 (6 bases). Trimming stripped 5 bases from V and 1 base from J, with 8 bases between. Germline CDR1 is SGHNT and CDR2 is YENEEA. This CDR3 has 13 amino acids. The CDR3: CASSRDKNTEAFF. The CDR3 DNA follows: TGTGCCAGCAGCCGGGACAAGAACACTGAAGCTTTCTTT. Full variable domain (rest looked up from reference TRBV11-3 and TRBJ1-1): EAGVVQSPRYKIIEKKQPVAFWCNPISGHNTLYWYLQNLGQGPELLIRYENEEAVDDSQLPKDRFSAERLKGVDSTLKIQPAELGDSAVYLCASSRDKNTEAFFGQGTRLTVV.

The V call is TRBV10-3, the J call TRBJ2-1; 9 bases line up with TRBD1. CDR1 and CDR2 from the germline V gene are ENHRY and SYGVKD. J lost 5 bases, V lost 4 bases, and 6 bases had no gene match. The CDR3 sequence is 15 residues long. This CDR3 reads CAISGGDRVDNEQFF. CDR3 nucleotides: TGTGCCATCAGTGGTGGGGACAGGGTAGACAATGAGCAGTTCTTC.

The gene calls are TRBV7-7 and TRBJ2-5; 8 nucleotides agree with TRBD1. CDR3 length: 14 amino acids. Looked up from germline, CDR1 is SSHAT and CDR2 is FNYEAQ (reference sequence). J gave up 5 bases and V 4 bases, and 6 bases lay outside the gene matches. As DNA, the CDR3 is TGTGCCAGCAGCTCAGCAGGGGGCTGGGAGACCCAGTACTTC. Translation gives CASSSAGGWETQYF.

This chain uses TRBV4-1 with TRBJ1-3; no clear D gene. Trimming took off 0 bases at V and 3 bases at J, with 3 bases between the two ends. Germline CDR1 reads MGHRA; CDR2 reads YSYEKL. The CDR3 totals 13 residues. Written as DNA, the CDR3 is TGCGCCAGCAGCCAAGATCGTGGAAACACCATATATTTT. It specifies CASSQDRGNTIYF.

This clone was seen a single time. The chain links TRBV5-6 to TRBJ1-5; D perhaps matches TRBD1 (5 bases). Trimming shortened V by 4 bases and J by 0 bases, and 14 bases separated the two germline ends. The CDR3 covers 16 residues. Germline values: CDR1 SGHDT, CDR2 YYEEEE. CDR3 sequence (DNA): TGTGCCAGCAGCCCCGGACAAGATAATAGCAATCAGCCCCAGCATTTT. This gives the protein CASSPGQDNSNQPQHF.

J is TRBJ2-5 and V is TRBV27; 8 bases align to TRBD2. The length of the CDR3 is 14 residues. The J segment lost 2 bases and the V segment lost 7 bases, leaving 6 bases of the junction unmatched. The germline gives CDR1 MNHEY, CDR2 SMNVEV (reference sequence). CDR3 in amino acids: CASTERGSQETQYF. CDR3 nucleotide sequence: TGTGCCAGCACAGAGCGGGGGAGTCAAGAGACCCAGTACTTC.

V is TRBV7-9 and J is TRBJ2-3, with TRBD1 as a possible D gene (6 bases). V was trimmed by 5 bases and J by 6 bases, leaving 9 bases between them. Germline V gives CDR1 SEHNR, CDR2 FQNEAQ (reference sequence). CDR3 length: 12 residues. This CDR3 is CASSPGADTQYF. Here the CDR3 DNA reads TGTGCCAGCAGCCCAGGGGCGGATACGCAGTATTTT.

The J gene is TRBJ1-6, the V gene TRBV11-2, with a weak D call TRBD1 (5 bases). Germline loops: CDR1 SGHAT, CDR2 FQNNGV. Between the trimmed V and J ends, which lost 5 bases and 4 bases, there was a span of 12 bases. The CDR3 extends over 15 amino acids. The CDR3 nucleotides read TGTGCCAGCAGCGTGACAGCGATATATAATTCACCCCTCCACTTT. This gives the protein CASSVTAIYNSPLHF.

The J gene is TRBJ1-2, the V gene TRBV4-3, with 8 nucleotides matching TRBD1. This CDR3 region has 15 residues. Germline lookup yields CDR1 LGHNA and CDR2 YSLEER. The J segment lost 4 bases and the V segment lost 0 bases, leaving 4 bases of the junction unmatched. The CDR3 DNA is TGCGCCAGCAGCCAAGAGCAGGGGGCGAGCTATGGCTACACCTTC. Its protein is CASSQEQGASYGYTF.